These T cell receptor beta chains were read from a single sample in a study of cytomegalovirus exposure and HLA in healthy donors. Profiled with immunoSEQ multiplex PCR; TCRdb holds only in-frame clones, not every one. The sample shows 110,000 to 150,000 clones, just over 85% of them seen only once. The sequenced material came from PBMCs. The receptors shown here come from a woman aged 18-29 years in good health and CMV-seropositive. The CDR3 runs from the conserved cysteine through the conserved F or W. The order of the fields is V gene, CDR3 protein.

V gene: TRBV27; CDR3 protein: CASRLGTSGRNEQFF
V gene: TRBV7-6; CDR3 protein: CASSLAGGTTDTQYF
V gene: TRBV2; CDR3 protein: CASSEIVGLAGVDTQYF
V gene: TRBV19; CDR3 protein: CASSLGVRNTIYF
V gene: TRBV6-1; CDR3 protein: CASSGQGVTEAFF
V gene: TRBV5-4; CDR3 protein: CASSSLAGEGQETQYF
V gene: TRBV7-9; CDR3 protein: CASSFAGANTGELFF
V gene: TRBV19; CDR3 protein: CASRSNRGSYGYTF
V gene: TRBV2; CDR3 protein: CASGEQGGETQYF
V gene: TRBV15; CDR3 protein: CATSRGQGAGGYTF
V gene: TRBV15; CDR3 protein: CATEGIQGINYGYTF
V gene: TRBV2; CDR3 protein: CASKLQGDTQYF
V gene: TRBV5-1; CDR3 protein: CASSPQTGGRGYTF
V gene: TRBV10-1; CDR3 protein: CASSASGTEGYTF
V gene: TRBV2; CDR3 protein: CASSRGLNTEAFF
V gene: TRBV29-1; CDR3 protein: CSVEGTGGRRANEKLFF
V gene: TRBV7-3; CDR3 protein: CASSPTKGTDTQYF
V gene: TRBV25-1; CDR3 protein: CASSETSGRSQREQFF
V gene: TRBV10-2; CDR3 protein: CASSEFPETSGNPHEQYF
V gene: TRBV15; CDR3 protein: CATSKMTQGVGQETQYF
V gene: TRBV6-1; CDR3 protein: CASSERRQGNSPLHF
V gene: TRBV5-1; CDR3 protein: CASKGGGPITNYGYTF
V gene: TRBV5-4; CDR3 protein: CASSFFGTSNTDTQYF
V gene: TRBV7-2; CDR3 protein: CASSLAGAVTVAFF
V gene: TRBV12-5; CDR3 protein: CASGWSGWGNTGELFF
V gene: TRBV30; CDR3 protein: CAWSAAPSGRWYEQFF
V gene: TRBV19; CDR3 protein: CASSIHSSGANVLTF
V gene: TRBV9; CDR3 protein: CASSGEERTGDEKLFF
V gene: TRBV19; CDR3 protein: CASRIPGVGQNNEQFF
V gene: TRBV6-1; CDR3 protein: CASSEDGTVYGYTF
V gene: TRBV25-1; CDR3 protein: CASSEAENYGYTF
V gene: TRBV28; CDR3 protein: CASSLSASGNVEKLFF
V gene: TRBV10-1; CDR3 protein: CASSPGISYEQYF
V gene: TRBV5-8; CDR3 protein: CASSARKGLWGQPQHF
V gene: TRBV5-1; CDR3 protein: CASRYNTGTYEQYF